This T cell receptor beta chain was documented in a study of identical twins. General study results and limits: Fewer insertions marked abundant cord blood beta clonotypes; young adult naive trended weakly, memory not at all.

Healthy Caucasians made up all donors. Turning to this clonotype: Antigen specificity is unknown.

V was pared by 3 bases and J by 9 bases, with 18 bases between. Germline values: CDR1 DFQATT, CDR2 SNEGSKA (reference sequence). The CDR3 length is 14 residues. A single record per CDR3 protein comes from TCRdb applying MiXCR to the 5' RACE reads. Of under 800,000 distinct CDR3 sequences listed, 21% are singletons. The same sample was also studied in work on T cells expressing NK-cell markers.

The receptor was derived from a woman between 18 and 30 years old in good health. Material for sequencing was PBMCs. The J gene is TRBJ2-1, the V gene TRBV20-1; a weak D match, TRBD1 (6 bases). CDR3 loop: CSARGRLGRGEQFF. The CDR3, as DNA: TGCAGTGCTAGGGGGCGCTTGGGCAGGGGTGAGCAGTTCTTC.